These 11 T cell receptor beta chains share one sample of origin, sequenced in a study of blood T cell repertoires in COVID-19. Only in-frame clones appear in the TCRdb table, and some are missing; sequencing was by immunoSEQ multiplex PCR. Here the sample spans fewer than 250,000 clones, approximately 91% being singletons. Sequenced sample: peripheral blood. These receptors were obtained from a man in his forties or fifties with acute or convalescent COVID-19.

The chain combines TRBV2 with TRBJ2-2, with D possibly matching TRBD1 (6 bases). CDR3 length: 14 amino acids. Germline-derived CDR1 and CDR2 are SNHLY and FYNNEI. V was clipped by 7 bases and J by 5 bases, with 14 bases between them. CDR3 DNA: TGTGCCAGCAATTCGTACAGGGTTACCGGGGAGCTGTTTTTT. Encoded protein: CASNSYRVTGELFF.

The genes are TRBV28 and TRBJ1-1, with 11 nucleotides matching TRBD1. The germline CDR1 and CDR2 sequences are MDHEN and SYDVKM. The V and J ends lost 5 bases and 5 bases, in that order; junction bases with no gene match: 7. The CDR3 length is 15 residues. The CDR3 protein is CASSTDRGRGTEAFF. CDR3 sequence (DNA): TGTGCCAGCAGTACGGACAGGGGGCGGGGGACTGAAGCTTTCTTT.

This clone showed up just once. The chain uses TRBV27 and TRBJ2-1, with a tentative D call TRBD2 (6 bases). The CDR3 is 15 residues long. Trimming removed 3 bases from V and 5 bases from J, with 14 bases in between. Per germline, CDR1 MNHEY and CDR2 SMNVEV (reference sequence). CDR3 sequence (DNA): TGTGCCAGCAGTTTCCGACTCGGGGGAGACAATGAGCAGTTCTTC. Residues: CASSFRLGGDNEQFF.

The V gene is TRBV7-8, the J gene TRBJ2-1; 14 bases are shared with TRBD2. The CDR3 totals 16 residues. Germline CDR1 SGHVS, CDR2 FQNEAQ. V trimming: 4 bases; J trimming: 10 bases; junction bases outside the gene matches: 9. In DNA, the CDR3 is TGTGCCAGCAGCTCCCCGGGACTAGCGGGAGAAGAGGAGCAGTTCTTC. Its translation is CASSSPGLAGEEEQFF.

The V call is TRBV28, the J call TRBJ2-7; no firm D call. Germline CDR1 MDHEN, CDR2 SYDVKM. V was pared by 5 bases and J by 7 bases, with 30 bases between. The CDR3 extends over 18 amino acids. For the CDR3, the DNA is TGTGCCAGCAGTCCATCCCTCGGAACCGGGTCCTCGCTGTATGAGCAGTACTTC. Translated: CASSPSLGTGSSLYEQYF.

The chain uses TRBV20-1 and TRBJ2-5; D call uncertain. Per germline, CDR1 DFQATT and CDR2 SNEGSKA (reference sequence). V was trimmed by 6 bases and J by 5 bases, leaving 7 bases between them. CDR3 length equals 10 residues. The chain's CDR3 is CSATRETQYF. As DNA, the CDR3 is TGCAGTGCGACGAGGGAGACCCAGTACTTC.

V is TRBV24-1 and J is TRBJ2-2; 9 nucleotides line up with TRBD2. CDR3 length: 15 amino acids. The V gene's germline CDR1 is KGHDR and CDR2 SFDVKD. The junction had 5 bases not matched to a gene; V was cut back by 3 bases and J by 7 bases. This CDR3 is CATSDGLAGIGELFF. The DNA for the CDR3 is TGTGCCACCAGTGATGGGCTAGCGGGGATCGGGGAGCTGTTTTTT.

This chain joins TRBV5-1 and TRBJ2-2; 7 bases match TRBD2. V dropped 2 bases and J dropped 0; count of bases not matched to a gene: 4. The length of the CDR3 is 16 residues. In germline, CDR1 is SGHRS, CDR2 YFSETQ. CDR3 residues: CASSLSGNSNTGELFF. CDR3 nucleotide sequence: TGCGCCAGCAGCTTAAGCGGGAATTCGAACACCGGGGAGCTGTTTTTT.

CDR3 region: CARSGGNQPQHF. In DNA, the CDR3 is TGTGCCAGGTCCGGGGGTAATCAGCCCCAGCATTTT. The V and J genes are TRBV5-3 and TRBJ1-5, with D possibly being TRBD1 (5 bases). TRBV5-3 is treated as an ORF (open reading frame) with a function not yet certain. This CDR3 contains 12 residues. Trimming took off 8 bases at V and 4 bases at J, with 10 bases between the two ends.

The CDR3 reads CASSPSRSSYNSPLHF. The CDR3 DNA reads TGCGCCAGCAGCCCCTCACGGAGCTCCTATAATTCACCCCTCCACTTT. V gene TRBV4-3 combines with J gene TRBJ1-6; no clear D gene. There are 16 residues in the CDR3. Germline CDR1 reads LGHNA; CDR2 reads YSLEER. V was cut by 4 bases and J by 0 bases, with 10 bases left in between.

The chain links TRBV4-3 to TRBJ2-2, with D hard to call. Germline values: CDR1 LGHNA, CDR2 YSLEER. The CDR3 loop spans 15 amino acids. V lost 0 bases, J lost 0 bases, and 5 bases lay in between. CDR3 protein: CASSQDSANTGELFF. The CDR3 DNA reads as TGCGCCAGCAGCCAAGACAGCGCGAACACCGGGGAGCTGTTTTTT.